Sequencing of this TCR beta chain was carried out in a study of blood T cell repertoires in COVID-19. About the study: The United States, Italy and Spain provided the acute and convalescent COVID-19 samples. Nucleic acid was either cDNA or gDNA, and it came from T cells, B-cell-depleted T cells, or PBMCs.

From germline, CDR1 is SGHVS and CDR2 FQNEAQ. V shed 2 bases and J 3 bases; nucleotides not matched to a gene: 4. This CDR3 is built from 14 residues. Original processing notes: Using reference gene primer amplification, nucleated cell counts were estimated. The method was immunoSEQ multiplex PCR; TCRdb's version includes in-frame clones alone and lacks a portion of them. The V and J calls and clone size come from that table; D and trimming were worked out from the DNA. The data contain some 190,000 clones, approximately 90% of them singletons. The chain links TRBV7-8 to TRBJ2-7; 7 bases are a match to TRBD1. The TCR sequence derives from a man aged 30 to 39 with acute or convalescent COVID-19. Sequences were obtained from peripheral blood. In DNA, the CDR3 is TGTGCCAGCAGCTTATACCCAGGGGGCTACGAGCAGTACTTC. Encoded protein: CASSLYPGGYEQYF.